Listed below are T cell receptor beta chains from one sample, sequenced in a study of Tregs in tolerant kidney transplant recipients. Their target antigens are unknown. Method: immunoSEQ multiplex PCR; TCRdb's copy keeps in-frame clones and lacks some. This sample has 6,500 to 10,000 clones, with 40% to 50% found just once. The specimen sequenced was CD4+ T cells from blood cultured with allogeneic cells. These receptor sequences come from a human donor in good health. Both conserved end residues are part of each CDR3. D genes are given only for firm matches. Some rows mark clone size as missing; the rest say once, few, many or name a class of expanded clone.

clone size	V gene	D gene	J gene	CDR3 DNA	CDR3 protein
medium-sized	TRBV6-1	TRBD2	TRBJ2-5	TGTGCCAGCAGTCGTAGCGGGGGGGGAGAGACCCAGTACTTC	CASSRSGGGETQYF
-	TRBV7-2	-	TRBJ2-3	TGTGCCAGCAGCTTAATAACGCGGTACGGCACAGATACGCAGTATTTT	CASSLITRYGTDTQYF
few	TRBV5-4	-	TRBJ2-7	TGTGCCAGCAGCCATCCGGACCTGTACGAGCAGTACTTC	CASSHPDLYEQYF
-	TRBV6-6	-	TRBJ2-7	TGTGCCACACGAAGAGGGTACTACGAGCAGTACTTC	CATRRGYYEQYF
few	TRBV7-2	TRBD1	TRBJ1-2	TGTGCCAGCAGCTTACAAAAGAGACAGGGAATTCAGGGCTACACCTTC	CASSLQKRQGIQGYTF
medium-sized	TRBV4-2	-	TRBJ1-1	TGTGCCAGCAGCCACGACGAGGGGGGCACTGAAGCTTTCTTT	CASSHDEGGTEAFF
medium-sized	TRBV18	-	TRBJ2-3	TGTGCCAGCTCACCCTCCGGCAGCCGACAGGATACGCAGTATTTT	CASSPSGSRQDTQYF
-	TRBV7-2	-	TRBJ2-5	TGTGCCAGCAGCTTAGTTCCAGAGACCCAGTACTTC	CASSLVPETQYF
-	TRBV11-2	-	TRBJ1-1	TGTGCCAGCAGCTTATTCGGGGATACTGAAGCTTTCTTT	CASSLFGDTEAFF
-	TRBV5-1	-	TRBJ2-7	TGCGCCAGCAGCTTGGCTCCCTTTCGACGGTCCTACGAGCAGTACTTC	CASSLAPFRRSYEQYF
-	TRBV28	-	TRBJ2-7	TGTGCCAGCAATTCCGGCCCGCGAGAGCAGTACTTC	CASNSGPREQYF
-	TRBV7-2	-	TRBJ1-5	TGTGCCAGCAGCCCCCGGGGTGGGAATCAGCCCCAGCATTTT	CASSPRGGNQPQHF
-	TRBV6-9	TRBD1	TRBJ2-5	TGTGCCAGCACTCCACAGGGGAAGGAAGAGACCCAGTACTTC	CASTPQGKEETQYF
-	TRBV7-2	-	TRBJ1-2	TGTGCCAGCAGCTTAGTGCTTATTACGCGGGGGACGTATGGCTACACCTTC	CASSLVLITRGTYGYTF
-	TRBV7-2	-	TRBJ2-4	TGTGCCAGCAGCTCGCTCTTTAATAGCCGAATAGCCAAAAACATTCAGTACTTC	CASSSLFNSRIAKNIQYF
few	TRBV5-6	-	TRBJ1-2	TGTGCCAGCAGCTTGGATTGGGGGGCTGGCTATGGCTACACCTTC	CASSLDWGAGYGYTF
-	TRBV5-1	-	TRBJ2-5	TGTGCCAGCAACGTAAGGGGACCCGTCGGGACCCAGTACTTC	CASNVRGPVGTQYF
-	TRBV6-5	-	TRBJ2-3	TGTGCCAGCAGTTATCTTGGGACTACAGATACGCAGTATTTT	CASSYLGTTDTQYF
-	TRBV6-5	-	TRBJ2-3	TGTGCCAGCAGACCCAGGCCTTATAGCACAGATACGCAGTATTTT	CASRPRPYSTDTQYF
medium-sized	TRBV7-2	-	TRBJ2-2	TGTGCCAGCAGCTACCGACTGCCGAACACCGGGGAGCTGTTTTTT	CASSYRLPNTGELFF
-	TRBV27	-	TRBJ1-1	TGTGCCAGGTGCGACAGGAGGGGGATTCGGACTGAAGCTTTCTTT	CARCDRRGIRTEAFF
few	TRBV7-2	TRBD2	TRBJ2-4	TGTGCCAGCAGCCCCCTCCCGGGAGGAAACATTCAGTACTTC	CASSPLPGGNIQYF